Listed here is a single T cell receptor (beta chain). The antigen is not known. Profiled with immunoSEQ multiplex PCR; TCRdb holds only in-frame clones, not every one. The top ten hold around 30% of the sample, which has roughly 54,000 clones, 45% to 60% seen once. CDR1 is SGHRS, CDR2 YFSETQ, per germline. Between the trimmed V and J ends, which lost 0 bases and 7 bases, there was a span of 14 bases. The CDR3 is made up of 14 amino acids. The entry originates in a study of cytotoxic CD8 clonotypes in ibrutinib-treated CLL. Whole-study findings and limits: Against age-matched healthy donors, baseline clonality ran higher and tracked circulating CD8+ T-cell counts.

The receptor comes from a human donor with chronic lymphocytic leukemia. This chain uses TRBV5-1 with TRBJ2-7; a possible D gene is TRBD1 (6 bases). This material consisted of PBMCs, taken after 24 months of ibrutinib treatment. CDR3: CASSLVGQDGEQYF. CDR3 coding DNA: TGCGCCAGCAGCTTGGTGGGACAAGACGGAGAGCAGTACTTC.